This T cell receptor (beta chain) was profiled in a study of cytomegalovirus exposure and HLA in healthy donors. A multiplex PCR was run with 60 Vbeta primers and 13 Jbeta primers. The protocol was immunoSEQ multiplex PCR, while the TCRdb copy is restricted to in-frame clones and leaves out a portion. The data hold roughly 200,000 clones, with around 75% observed a single time. CDR3 size: 12 residues. Germline assignment: CDR1 SEHNR and CDR2 FQNEAQ (reference sequence). Trimming took off 4 bases at V and 3 bases at J, with 4 bases between the two ends. V gene TRBV7-9 combines with J gene TRBJ1-5; D remains ambiguous. The sequence came from a male donor in good health and CMV-seronegative. The specimen sequenced was PBMCs. This CDR3 reads CASSSLNQPQHF. The DNA for the CDR3 is TGTGCCAGCAGCTCCCTCAATCAGCCCCAGCATTTT.